This entry lists 27 T cell receptor beta chains sequenced from one sample in a study of blood T cells in healthy people across ages. Through a sample-barcoded 5' primer and a J-beta primer mix, a second PCR was run for roughly 6 to 12 cycles. A single record per CDR3 protein comes from TCRdb applying MiXCR to the 5' RACE reads. The data hold over 1,500,000 distinct CDR3 sequences, with about 50% observed a single time. Sequenced sample: blood. These receptors all stem from a woman aged 40 to 50 in good health.

The chain carries TRBV24-1 and TRBJ1-2; D gene unclear. V was trimmed by 1 base and J by 7 bases, leaving 9 bases between them. The germline gives CDR1 KGHDR, CDR2 SFDVKD. This CDR3 spans 13 amino acids. The CDR3 DNA follows: TGTGCCACCAGTGATTTCGTCGGTGGTGGCTACACCTTC. Translation gives CATSDFVGGGYTF.

In its sample, this clonotype was seen a few times. The chain uses TRBV28 and TRBJ2-7; no firm D call. Germline lookup yields CDR1 MDHEN and CDR2 SYDVKM. This CDR3 is built from 15 residues. V gave up 4 bases and J gave up 9 bases, with 22 bases separating them. The CDR3 reads CASSSTNIPRRGQYF. In DNA, the CDR3 is TGTGCCAGCAGTTCCACCAATATACCCCGTCGCGGGCAGTACTTC.

V and J are TRBV6-1 and TRBJ2-5, with no clear D. This CDR3 spans 15 amino acids. Trimming removed 8 bases from V and 2 bases from J, with 18 bases in between. The germline CDR1 and CDR2 sequences are MNHNS and SASEGT. DNA for the CDR3: TGTGCCAGCCGGCCCCCCCTCGTAAGTCAAGAGACCCAGTACTTC. As protein: CASRPPLVSQETQYF.

The rearrangement uses TRBV27 and TRBJ2-3; 7 nucleotides line up with TRBD1. This CDR3 has 15 residues. V trimming: 4 bases; J trimming: 2 bases; junction bases outside the gene matches: 6. The germline gives CDR1 MNHEY, CDR2 SMNVEV (reference sequence). CDR3 residues: CASSWRQGDTDTQYF. The CDR3, as DNA: TGTGCCAGCAGTTGGAGACAGGGCGACACAGATACGCAGTATTTT.

The chain employs TRBV2 and TRBJ1-6; D unclear. The V gene lost 0 bases and the J gene lost 7 bases, with 13 bases spanning the gap. The CDR3 has 16 amino acids. Per the germline V gene, CDR1 is SNHLY and CDR2 is FYNNEI. This chain's CDR3 is CASSEALRTPNSPLHF. The CDR3 DNA is TGTGCCAGCAGTGAAGCGCTTAGGACTCCCAATTCACCCCTCCACTTT.

The sample holds a few counts of this clonotype. The chain uses TRBV10-3 and TRBJ1-2, with TRBD1 matching 7 bases. This CDR3 contains 16 residues. CDR1 is ENHRY and CDR2 is SYGVKD in the germline V gene. J lost 0 bases, V lost 5 bases, and 9 bases had no gene match. The CDR3 loop is CAISRKDRTANYGYTF. CDR3 bases: TGTGCCATCAGTAGGAAGGACAGGACAGCTAACTATGGCTACACCTTC.

V is TRBV27 and J is TRBJ2-5; 9 positions match TRBD1. The CDR3 extends over 15 amino acids. The V segment lost 1 base and the J segment 5 bases; nucleotides outside the gene matches: 5. Per germline, CDR1 MNHEY and CDR2 SMNVEV (reference sequence). The CDR3 DNA reads as TGTGCCAGCAGTTTATTGACAGGGGGGAAGGAGACCCAGTACTTC. Amino acids: CASSLLTGGKETQYF.

The V and J genes are TRBV20-1 and TRBJ2-3; 8 nucleotides align to TRBD1. Unmatched junction bases numbered 10, after V lost 1 base and J lost 4 bases. This CDR3 spans 16 amino acids. Germline values: CDR1 DFQATT, CDR2 SNEGSKA (reference sequence). CDR3 DNA: TGCAGTGCTAGAGGGACAGGGTACACCCTTCCAGATACGCAGTATTTT. Encoded protein: CSARGTGYTLPDTQYF.

The V call is TRBV2, the J call TRBJ2-5; 10 bases fit TRBD1. Judging by the DNA end, TRBJ2-4 fits better; the J call may be wrong. CDR1 is SNHLY, CDR2 FYNNEI, per germline. This CDR3 has 15 amino acids. This CDR3 is CASSGPGQGRDIQYF. The CDR3 coding sequence is TGTGCCAGCAGCGGCCCGGGACAGGGGAGAGACATTCAGTACTTC.

The CDR3 region has the DNA TGTGCCAGCAGGGAACCGGGACACGGATCGGAGGGCCAGTACTTC. This encodes CASREPGHGSEGQYF. V gene TRBV2 combines with J gene TRBJ2-7; either TRBD1 or TRBD2 may supply D (6 bases each). The CDR3 runs 15 residues. Trimming cost V 6 bases and J 10 bases, with 25 bases left between them. Germline-derived CDR1 and CDR2 are SNHLY and FYNNEI.

The genes are TRBV7-9 and TRBJ2-7; 8 bases align to TRBD2. The DNA end lines up better with TRBJ2-5; the J call may be wrong. The V gene's germline CDR1 is SEHNR and CDR2 FQNEAQ (reference sequence). The CDR3 totals 15 residues. CDR3 in DNA: TGTGCCAGCAGCAAACCGGGACTAGGGTCGGCGACCCAGTACTTC. It is translated as CASSKPGLGSATQYF.

The V gene is TRBV20-1, the J gene TRBJ1-5, with 8 bases that match TRBD1. This CDR3 region has 15 residues. J was trimmed by 6 bases and V by 5 bases; bases with no gene match: 12. The V gene's germline CDR1 is DFQATT and CDR2 SNEGSKA (reference sequence). CDR3 sequence reads: CSAHLSGQGSQPQHF. DNA of the CDR3: TGCAGTGCTCATCTTTCAGGACAGGGTAGTCAGCCCCAGCATTTT.

This clonotype came up a few times. The CDR3 region is CASSPQTGGKNIQYF. For the CDR3, the DNA is TGTGCCAGCAGCCCTCAAACAGGGGGCAAAAACATTCAGTACTTC. The chain combines TRBV6-2 or TRBV6-3 with TRBJ2-4; TRBD1 agrees at 8 bases. The CDR3 is made up of 15 amino acids. Germline CDR1 MNHEY, CDR2 SVGEGT. V shed 6 bases and J 3 bases; nucleotides not matched to a gene: 7.

The V and J genes are TRBV4-2 and TRBJ2-3; D ambiguous. V lost 5 bases and J lost 1, with 10 bases in between. CDR1 and CDR2 (germline): LGHNA, YNFKEQ. The CDR3 covers 14 residues. The CDR3 DNA reads TGTGCCAGCAGCTCCTTCACAGGCACAGATACGCAGTATTTT. Protein product: CASSSFTGTDTQYF.

The table lists this clonotype with a few counts. The rearrangement uses TRBV7-2 and TRBJ2-3; 8 positions match TRBD1. This CDR3 has 15 residues. In germline, CDR1 is SGHTA, CDR2 FQGNSA. Trimming removed 5 bases from V and 4 bases from J; junction bases left unmatched: 8. CDR3 DNA sequence: TGTGCCAGCAGCCCTGACAGGGGAAATGCAGATACGCAGTATTTT. Translated: CASSPDRGNADTQYF.

The rearrangement links TRBV6-5 to TRBJ2-5; 8 nucleotides align to TRBD2. The CDR3 is 16 amino acids. Unmatched junction bases numbered 8, after V lost 0 bases and J lost 5 bases. Germline CDR1 reads MNHEY; CDR2 reads SVGAGI. The CDR3 region has the DNA TGTGCCAGCAGTTACTCGACCCTACTAGCGGAGGAGACCCAGTACTTC. It codes for CASSYSTLLAEETQYF.

The V gene is TRBV6-6, the J gene TRBJ2-7; TRBD2 matches at 9 bases. From germline, CDR1 is MNHNY and CDR2 SVGAGI (reference sequence). The junction had 6 bases not matched to a gene; V was cut back by 4 bases and J by 2 bases. The CDR3 runs to 15 residues. CDR3 region: CASSWLAGVTYEQYF. The CDR3 DNA reads TGTGCCAGCAGTTGGTTAGCGGGGGTGACCTACGAGCAGTACTTC.

V and J are TRBV11-2 and TRBJ1-5; D not resolved. The CDR3 has 13 residues. The V and J ends lost 2 bases and 5 bases respectively, with 7 bases between them. CDR1 is SGHAT, CDR2 FQNNGV, per germline. The CDR3 DNA reads as TGTGCCAGCAGCTTATACTCACATCAGCCCCAGCATTTT. This translates into CASSLYSHQPQHF.

The rearrangement uses TRBV4-3 and TRBJ2-1; perhaps TRBD2 as D (6 bases). CDR1 LGHNA and CDR2 YSLEER come from the germline V gene. The CDR3 runs to 18 residues. Trimming took 1 base from V and 9 from J, leaving 25 bases between them. The DNA for the CDR3 is TGCGCCAGCAGCCAAGTCCGGGACTCTCCCGGCCCAGACGGTGAGCAGTTCTTC. It translates to CASSQVRDSPGPDGEQFF.

This clonotype turned up a few times. This chain connects TRBV20-1 to TRBJ2-7; D is perhaps TRBD1 (6 bases). The CDR3 contains 14 residues. Between the trimmed V and J ends, which lost 6 bases and 0 bases, there was a span of 15 bases. Germline V CDR1 and CDR2: DFQATT, SNEGSKA (reference sequence). The CDR3 loop is CSATTGLSSYEQYF. CDR3 nucleotides: TGCAGTGCCACGACAGGATTGAGCTCCTACGAGCAGTACTTC.

This sequence joins TRBV6-2 or TRBV6-3 and TRBJ2-1; 10 nucleotides match TRBD2. This CDR3 is built from 15 residues. Germline loops: CDR1 MNHEY, CDR2 SVGEGT. J was trimmed by 5 bases and V by 6 bases; bases with no gene match: 7. CDR3 sequence: CASRFSGGTNNEQFF. CDR3 in DNA: TGTGCCAGCAGATTTAGCGGGGGGACTAACAATGAGCAGTTCTTC.

The chain is built from TRBV27 and TRBJ2-4, with TRBD2 matching over 12 bases. Per germline, CDR1 MNHEY and CDR2 SMNVEV (reference sequence). Germline trimming cut 1 base from V and 2 bases from J; bases unmatched to any gene: 6. This CDR3 is 18 amino acids long. The DNA for the CDR3 is TGTGCCAGCAGTTTATGGGCTAGCGGGGGGGCGACCAAAAACATTCAGTACTTC. It encodes CASSLWASGGATKNIQYF.

V and J are TRBV4-3 and TRBJ1-1, with no clear D. The CDR3 runs to 17 residues. The V end was cut by 0 bases, the J end by 0 bases, with 14 bases between. Germline CDR1 and CDR2: LGHNA and YSLEER. The CDR3 sequence is CASSQDPVSRMNTEAFF. The DNA for the CDR3 is TGCGCCAGCAGCCAAGATCCGGTAAGCAGGATGAACACTGAAGCTTTCTTT.

A few counts support this clonotype. The rearrangement uses TRBV7-9 and TRBJ2-5, with unresolved D. Germline V gene data show CDR1 as SEHNR and CDR2 as FQNEAQ (reference sequence). This CDR3 comprises 14 residues. V was shortened by 8 bases and J by 3 bases, with 16 bases between the two germline ends. CDR3 sequence: CASRTSGLKETQYF. The CDR3 DNA follows: TGTGCCAGCCGTACCAGTGGGTTAAAAGAGACCCAGTACTTC.

The table lists this clonotype with a few counts. CDR3 amino acids: CASSLGGGNNYEQYF. The CDR3 coding sequence is TGTGCCAGCAGCTTAGGTGGGGGTAATAACTACGAGCAGTACTTC. The chain combines TRBV7-2 with TRBJ2-7; possibly TRBD1 or TRBD2 for D (5 bases each). The CDR3 loop spans 15 amino acids. V was clipped by 1 base and J by 3 bases, with 13 bases between them. The germline V gene has CDR1 SGHTA and CDR2 FQGNSA.

This clonotype appeared a few times. The chain recombines TRBV20-1 with TRBJ2-7; D unresolved. V dropped 1 base and J dropped 2 bases, with 9 bases sitting between them. The length of the CDR3 is 13 residues. Germline V CDR1 and CDR2: DFQATT, SNEGSKA (reference sequence). Here the CDR3 DNA reads TGCAGTGCTAGAGGACGGGCAACCTACGAGCAGTACTTC. It encodes CSARGRATYEQYF.

The chain combines TRBV20-1 with TRBJ2-1; TRBD2 aligns across 10 bases. This CDR3 is 17 amino acids long. In germline, CDR1 is DFQATT, CDR2 SNEGSKA (reference sequence). V shed 6 bases, J shed 4 bases, and the junction held 15 bases outside the gene matches. The CDR3 region has the DNA TGCAGTGCCCACTCCCGTATAGCGGGGGGCGGGTACAATGAGCAGTTCTTC. This sequence encodes CSAHSRIAGGGYNEQFF.